This entry is about one T cell receptor (beta chain). Its matching antigen is unknown. The data originate from a study of cytomegalovirus exposure and HLA in healthy donors. Notes on the study in general: In a later analysis, a missense DCLRE1C variant was linked to TCR beta V- and J-gene trimming. CMV serostatus was the sole immune exposure information available.

The germline V gene has CDR1 LGHNA and CDR2 YNFKEQ. This CDR3 contains 15 residues. V was clipped by 4 bases and J by 0 bases, with 10 bases between them. The PCR employed 60 Vbeta primers together with 13 Jbeta primers. Some clones are missing from TCRdb's copy, which holds only in-frame ones; the method was immunoSEQ multiplex PCR. The sample records tens of thousands of clones, roughly 85% being singletons. The genes are TRBV4-2 and TRBJ1-3; D is unclear. This sequence originates from a man aged 25-45 years in good health and CMV-seronegative. Sequenced input: PBMCs. The CDR3 spells CASSPISSSGNTIYF. Here the CDR3 DNA reads TGTGCCAGCAGCCCAATTTCTAGCTCTGGAAACACCATATATTTT.